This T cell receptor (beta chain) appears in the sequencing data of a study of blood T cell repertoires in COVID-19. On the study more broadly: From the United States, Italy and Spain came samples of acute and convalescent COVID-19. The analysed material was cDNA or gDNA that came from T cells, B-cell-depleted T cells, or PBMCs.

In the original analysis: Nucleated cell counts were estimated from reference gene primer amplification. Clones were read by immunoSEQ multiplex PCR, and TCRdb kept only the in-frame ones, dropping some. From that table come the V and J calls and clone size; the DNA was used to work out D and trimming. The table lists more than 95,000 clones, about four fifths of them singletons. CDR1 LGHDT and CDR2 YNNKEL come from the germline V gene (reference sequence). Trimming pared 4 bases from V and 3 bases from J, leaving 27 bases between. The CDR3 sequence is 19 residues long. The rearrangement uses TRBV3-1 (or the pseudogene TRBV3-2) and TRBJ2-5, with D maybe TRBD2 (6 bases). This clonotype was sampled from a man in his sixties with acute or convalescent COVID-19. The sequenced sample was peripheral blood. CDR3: CASSRGSLSGRLGEETQYF. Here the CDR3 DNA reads TGTGCCAGCAGCCGGGGGAGCTTAAGCGGGCGTCTAGGGGAAGAGACCCAGTACTTC.